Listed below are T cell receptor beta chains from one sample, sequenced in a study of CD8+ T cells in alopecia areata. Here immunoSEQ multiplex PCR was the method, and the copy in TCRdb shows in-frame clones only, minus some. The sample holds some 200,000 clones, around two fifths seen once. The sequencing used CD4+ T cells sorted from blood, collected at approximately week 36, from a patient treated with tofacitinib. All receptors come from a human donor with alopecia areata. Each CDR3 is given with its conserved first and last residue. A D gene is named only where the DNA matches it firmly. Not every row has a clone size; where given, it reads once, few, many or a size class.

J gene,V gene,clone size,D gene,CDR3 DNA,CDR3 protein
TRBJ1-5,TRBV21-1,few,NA,TGTGCCAGAAGGACAGCTCGCAATCAGCCCCAGCATTTT,CARRTARNQPQHF
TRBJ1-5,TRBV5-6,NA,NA,TGTGCCAGCAGTAGGGGCCTCAATCAGCCCCAGCATTTT,CASSRGLNQPQHF
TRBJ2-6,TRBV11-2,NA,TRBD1,TGTGCCAGCAGCTTCCCACAGGGGGGCTCAGGGGCCAACGTCCTGACTTTC,CASSFPQGGSGANVLTF
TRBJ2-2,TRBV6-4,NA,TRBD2,TGTGCCAGCAGCCATGGACTAGGTTCCGGGGAGCTGTTTTTT,CASSHGLGSGELFF
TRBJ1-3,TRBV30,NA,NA,TGTGCCGGGGACATAATCTCGGGAAACACCATATATTTT,CAGDIISGNTIYF
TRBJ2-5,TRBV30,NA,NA,TGTGCCGGTGGCAGGGGTGAGACCCAGTACTTC,CAGGRGETQYF
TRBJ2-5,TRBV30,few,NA,TGTGCCTGGACCTCGATTTACCAGACCCAGTACTTC,CAWTSIYQTQYF
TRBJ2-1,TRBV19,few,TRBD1,TGTGCCAGTAGTATACCCGGACAGGGCTCTGAGCAGTTCTTC,CASSIPGQGSEQFF
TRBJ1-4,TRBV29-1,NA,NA,TGCAGCGTTCGTCTGGCAGGCGGGGATGAAAAACTGTTTTTT,CSVRLAGGDEKLFF
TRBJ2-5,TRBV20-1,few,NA,TGCAGTGCTGGGACCCAAGAGACCCAGTACTTC,CSAGTQETQYF
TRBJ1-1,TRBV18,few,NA,TGTGCCAGCTCACCAGGGCGGGGGAACACTGAAGCTTTCTTT,CASSPGRGNTEAFF
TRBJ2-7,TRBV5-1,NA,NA,TGCGCCAGCAGCCCCGCCTTATACGAGCAGTACTTC,CASSPALYEQYF
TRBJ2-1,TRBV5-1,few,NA,TGCGCCAGCAGCCGGGACGGTCTCAGGAATGAGCAGTTCTTC,CASSRDGLRNEQFF
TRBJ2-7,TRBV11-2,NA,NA,TGTGCCAGCAGCTTAGATTCGGGGCCCCTCTCCTACGAGCAGTACTTC,CASSLDSGPLSYEQYF
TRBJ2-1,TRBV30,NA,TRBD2,TGTGCCTGGACCCAAATAGCGGGACGTTACAATGAGCAGTTCTTC,CAWTQIAGRYNEQFF
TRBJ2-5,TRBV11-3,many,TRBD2,TGTGCCAGCAGCTTCGGGACTAGCGGGAAAGAGACCCAGTACTTC,CASSFGTSGKETQYF
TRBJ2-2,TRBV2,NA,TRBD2,TGTGCCAGCAGAGGCCCGTCGGGACTAGCGGGTACCGGGGAGCTGTTTTTT,CASRGPSGLAGTGELFF
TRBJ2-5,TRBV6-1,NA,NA,TGTGCCAGCAGTGATGGCGGGAAAACACGAGAGACCCAGTACTTC,CASSDGGKTRETQYF
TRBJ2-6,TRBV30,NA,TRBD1,TGTGCCTGGAGTCCGCGGACAGGGACCGGGGCCAACGTCCTGACTTTC,CAWSPRTGTGANVLTF
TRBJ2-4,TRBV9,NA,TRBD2,TGTGCCAGCAGCCCCCAGGGTCGGGAGGGAATCCAAAACATTCAGTACTTC,CASSPQGREGIQNIQYF
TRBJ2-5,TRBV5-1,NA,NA,TGCGCCAGCAGCTTCGACAGTCCGGCGGGAGAGACCCAGTACTTC,CASSFDSPAGETQYF
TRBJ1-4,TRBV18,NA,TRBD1,TGTGCCAGCTCCCCGCAGGACAGGGGCGAAAAACTGTTTTTT,CASSPQDRGEKLFF
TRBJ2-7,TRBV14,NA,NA,TGTGCCAGCAGCCAAACTACGTTGCACGAGCAGTACTTC,CASSQTTLHEQYF
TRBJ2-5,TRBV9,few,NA,TGTGCCAGCAGCGTCGGCGGTAGGAACCAAGAGACCCAGTACTTC,CASSVGGRNQETQYF
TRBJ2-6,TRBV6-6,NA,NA,TGTGCCGTCAATGGGGCCAACGTCCTGACTTTC,CAVNGANVLTF
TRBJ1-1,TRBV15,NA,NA,TGTGCCACCAGCCTAGCTAGACAATGGACTGAAGCTTTCTTT,CATSLARQWTEAFF
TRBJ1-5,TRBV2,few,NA,TGTGCCAGCAGTCGGGGAATGAGCAATCAGCCCCAGCATTTT,CASSRGMSNQPQHF